The 23 T cell receptor beta chains presented below share a single source sample, sequenced in a study of Ad26.COV2.S vaccination and SARS-CoV-2 variants. Here immunoSEQ multiplex PCR was the method, and the copy in TCRdb shows in-frame clones only, minus some. Of about 350,000 clones in the sample, 86% were seen once. Treatment described: about 20 received Ad26.COV2.S at low or high dose, single or two shots; several received placebo; per-sample allocation not given. On day 63 after the first injection, vaccine and placebo recipients gave samples. Sequences were derived from peripheral blood, sampled in a trial of Ad26.COV2.S vaccine versus placebo. These receptors all stem from a person aged 18-65 years who received the Ad26.COV2.S COVID-19 vaccine or a placebo.

The genes are TRBV5-4 and TRBJ2-5; tentatively, D is TRBD1 (6 bases). Germline CDR1 is SGHNT and CDR2 is YYREEE (reference sequence). CDR3 length: 13 residues. The V and J ends lost 7 bases and 2 bases respectively, with 12 bases between them. The CDR3 sequence: CASCRGGQETQYF. The CDR3 nucleotides are TGTGCCAGCTGCAGGGGTGGGCAAGAGACCCAGTACTTC.

This clone was detected once. The chain joins TRBV10-1 to TRBJ2-3, with 8 bases lining up with TRBD1. Germline CDR1 is WNHNN and CDR2 is SYGVQD (reference sequence). This CDR3 region has 15 residues. After removal of 3 bases from V and 3 bases from J, the junction contained 5 bases not matched to a gene. The CDR3 bases are TGCGCCAGCAGTGAAGGGACAGGAACAACAGATACGCAGTATTTT. It yields the protein CASSEGTGTTDTQYF.

CDR3 sequence: CASSLSEFYGYTF. CDR3 DNA: TGTGCCAGCAGTTTATCAGAGTTTTATGGCTACACCTTC. The chain uses TRBV28 and TRBJ1-2; D is uncertain. CDR1 is MDHEN and CDR2 is SYDVKM in the germline V gene. This CDR3 is built from 13 residues. The V gene lost 1 base and the J gene lost 5 bases, with 8 bases spanning the gap.

The chain recombines TRBV6-1 with TRBJ1-3; D is perhaps TRBD1 (5 bases). Trimming removed 1 base from V and 4 bases from J, with 11 bases in between. Germline loops: CDR1 MNHNS, CDR2 SASEGT. The CDR3 consists of 15 residues. CDR3 in DNA: TGTGCCAGCAGTGAAGATCGGGGGACCGGAAACACCATATATTTT. Translated, it gives CASSEDRGTGNTIYF.

The CDR3 nucleotides are TGTGCCAGCAGTCAAGGAGCAGCGGGGTTTCAAGAGACCCAGTACTTC. Translated, it gives CASSQGAAGFQETQYF. This rearrangement joins TRBV11-2 to TRBJ2-5; 7 bases align to TRBD2. V was clipped by 6 bases and J by 2 bases; unmatched bases: 12. Germline CDR1 SGHAT, CDR2 FQNNGV. The CDR3 extends over 16 amino acids.

The chain joins TRBV28 to TRBJ1-5; D unclear. The V gene's germline CDR1 is MDHEN and CDR2 SYDVKM. Trimming took 8 bases from V and 0 from J, leaving 11 bases between them. The CDR3 is 14 amino acids. CDR3 region: CASETGSSNQPQHF. The CDR3 DNA follows: TGTGCCAGCGAGACCGGGAGTAGCAATCAGCCCCAGCATTTT.

J is TRBJ2-7 and V is TRBV27, with D possibly TRBD1 on 5 matching bases. V was cut by 2 bases and J by 1 base, with 9 bases left in between. CDR1 and CDR2 (germline): MNHEY, SMNVEV (reference sequence). The CDR3 contains 14 residues. The CDR3 DNA is TGTGCCAGCAGTTTACGTGGGGCATCCTACGAGCAGTACTTC. Its protein product is CASSLRGASYEQYF.

This rearrangement joins TRBV6-6 to TRBJ2-7, with 9 bases fitting TRBD1. The V segment lost 10 bases and the J segment 1 base; nucleotides outside the gene matches: 8. Germline CDR1 reads MNHNY; CDR2 reads SVGAGI (reference sequence). CDR3 length: 14 amino acids. The chain's CDR3 is CAISRDRDSYEQYF. The CDR3 DNA sequence: TGTGCCATCAGCCGGGACAGGGATTCCTACGAGCAGTACTTC.

The gene calls are TRBV2 and TRBJ2-6; no firm D call. Between the trimmed V and J ends, which lost 8 bases and 0 bases, there was a span of 11 bases. CDR1 and CDR2 from the germline V gene are SNHLY and FYNNEI. The CDR3 has 15 residues. CDR3 sequence reads: CASELLPSGANVLTF. Here the CDR3 DNA reads TGTGCCAGCGAGCTACTCCCCTCTGGGGCCAACGTCCTGACTTTC. Variable domain in full (rest from reference TRBV2 and TRBJ2-6): EPEVTQTPSHQVTQMGQEVILRCVPISNHLYFYWYRQILGQKVEFLVSFYNNEISEKSEIFDDQFSVERPDGSNFTLKIRSTKLEDSAMYFCASELLPSGANVLTFGAGSRLTVL.

The count of this clone is one. This rearrangement joins TRBV6-1 to TRBJ2-7; no clear D. V lost 1 base and J lost 3, with 13 bases in between. CDR3 length equals 15 residues. Germline V gives CDR1 MNHNS, CDR2 SASEGT. This CDR3 is CASSEVTSDGYEQYF. The CDR3 DNA sequence: TGTGCCAGCAGTGAAGTAACCTCGGACGGCTACGAGCAGTACTTC.

The chain combines TRBV5-1 with TRBJ2-1, with 7 bases matching TRBD2. The CDR3 sequence is 15 residues long. J gave up 8 bases and V 4 bases, and 12 bases lay outside the gene matches. Germline V gives CDR1 SGHRS, CDR2 YFSETQ. Here the CDR3 reads CASSVISGPQHEQFF. CDR3 DNA: TGCGCCAGCAGCGTTATTAGCGGGCCCCAGCATGAGCAGTTCTTC.

This clone was counted only a few times. The chain is built from TRBV7-2 and TRBJ2-5, with 9 bases aligning to TRBD1. Trimming removed 0 bases from V and 2 bases from J; junction bases left unmatched: 1. The germline V gene encodes CDR1 SGHTA and CDR2 FQGNSA. The CDR3 extends over 15 amino acids. The DNA for the CDR3 is TGTGCCAGCAGCTTAGCGGGACAGGGTCAAGAGACCCAGTACTTC. Its protein product is CASSLAGQGQETQYF.

The chain has TRBV2 and TRBJ2-7; 10 positions match TRBD1. This CDR3 region has 13 residues. V lost 8 bases and J lost 4; bases outside the gene matches: 5. CDR1 is SNHLY and CDR2 is FYNNEI in the germline V gene. The CDR3: CASCRDRGYEQYF. CDR3 nucleotides: TGTGCCAGCTGCCGGGACAGGGGTTACGAGCAGTACTTC.

This chain's CDR3 is CASSARGVYSNQPQHF. The CDR3 DNA sequence: TGTGCCAGCAGTGCCCGGGGGGTTTATAGCAATCAGCCCCAGCATTTT. The chain couples TRBV6-1 to TRBJ1-5; the D gene is possibly TRBD1 (5 bases). CDR1 and CDR2 (germline): MNHNS, SASEGT. V dropped 4 bases and J dropped 0 bases, with 13 bases sitting between them. CDR3 size: 16 residues.

This chain connects TRBV6-6 to TRBJ1-2; weak D call: TRBD1 (6 bases). CDR1 is MNHNY and CDR2 is SVGAGI in the germline V gene (reference sequence). This CDR3 contains 15 residues. V was pared by 7 bases and J by 0 bases, with 15 bases between. CDR3 sequence reads: CASNGQLLANYGYTF. The DNA of the CDR3 is TGTGCCAGCAACGGACAGCTTTTAGCTAACTATGGCTACACCTTC.

This chain connects TRBV5-4 to TRBJ1-4, with 9 bases matching TRBD1. This CDR3 comprises 16 residues. Trimming removed 4 bases from V and 7 bases from J; junction bases left unmatched: 11. From germline, CDR1 is SGHNT and CDR2 YYREEE (reference sequence). In DNA, the CDR3 is TGTGCCAGCAGCCTAGGAGCCGGGACAGGGCTTGAAAAACTGTTTTTT. Its protein is CASSLGAGTGLEKLFF.

This rearrangement joins TRBV6-2 or TRBV6-3 to TRBJ2-1; TRBD1 aligns across 9 bases. Looked up from germline, CDR1 is MNHEY and CDR2 is SVGEGT. Unmatched junction bases numbered 4, after V lost 4 bases and J lost 9 bases. The CDR3 sequence is 13 residues long. The CDR3 loop reads CASSSGQGLEQFF. CDR3 sequence (DNA): TGTGCCAGCAGTTCCGGACAGGGGCTTGAGCAGTTCTTC.

The chain recombines TRBV7-2 with TRBJ2-3; 9 bases map to TRBD2. CDR3 length equals 16 residues. V was pared by 2 bases and J by 2 bases, with 5 bases of the junction left unmatched. In germline, CDR1 is SGHTA, CDR2 FQGNSA. CDR3 sequence (DNA): TGTGCCAGCAGCTTATTAGCGGGGGCCATCACAGATACGCAGTATTTT. It translates to CASSLLAGAITDTQYF.

The rearrangement links TRBV7-8 to TRBJ2-5; 10 nucleotides match TRBD1. The CDR3 is made up of 17 amino acids. Germline V gene data show CDR1 as SGHVS and CDR2 as FQNEAQ. The V segment lost 5 bases and the J segment 5 bases; nucleotides outside the gene matches: 14. DNA for the CDR3: TGTGCCAGCAGCCAGACCGGGACAGGGGACTGGTGGGAGACCCAGTACTTC. Encoded protein: CASSQTGTGDWWETQYF.

The chain links TRBV4-3 to TRBJ1-3; D is ambiguous. The CDR3 totals 16 residues. CDR1 LGHNA and CDR2 YSLEER come from the germline V gene. V lost 0 bases to trimming and J lost 0 bases, with 9 bases between them. The CDR3 coding sequence is TGCGCCAGCAGCCAAGAACTAGTCAACTCTGGAAACACCATATATTTT. Translating gives CASSQELVNSGNTIYF.

V is TRBV7-2 and J is TRBJ2-1; weak D call: TRBD1 (5 bases). Per germline, CDR1 SGHTA and CDR2 FQGNSA. Trimming removed 3 bases from V and 1 base from J, with 13 bases in between. The CDR3 sequence is 16 residues long. The CDR3 sequence: CASSLLGAQSYNEQFF. CDR3 in DNA: TGTGCCAGCAGCTTGCTAGGGGCTCAGTCCTACAATGAGCAGTTCTTC.

V is TRBV27 and J is TRBJ1-2; possibly TRBD1 for D (6 bases). There are 15 residues in the CDR3. The V gene lost 6 bases and the J gene lost 8 bases, with 22 bases spanning the gap. In germline, CDR1 is MNHEY, CDR2 SMNVEV (reference sequence). The CDR3 loop is CASSRLSAGGGGYTF. CDR3 sequence (DNA): TGTGCCAGCAGCCGTCTTTCTGCGGGGGGCGGCGGCTACACCTTC.

This chain links TRBV5-4 with TRBJ2-5; TRBD1 is a possible D gene (6 bases). From germline, CDR1 is SGHNT and CDR2 YYREEE (reference sequence). Trimming cost V 6 bases and J 2 bases, with 14 bases left between them. The length of the CDR3 is 14 residues. The CDR3 DNA sequence: TGTGCCAGCACCTGGGACACATTGCAAGAGACCCAGTACTTC. Amino acid sequence: CASTWDTLQETQYF.